This T cell receptor beta chain was captured by sequencing in a study of cytomegalovirus exposure and HLA in healthy donors. General study findings and limits: In a later analysis, TCR beta V- and J-gene trimming was associated with a missense DCLRE1C variant.

Donors were ostensibly healthy at sampling, although undocumented immune exposures were probable. Primers: 60 Vbeta forward and 13 Jbeta reverse. Clones were read by immunoSEQ multiplex PCR, and TCRdb kept only the in-frame ones, dropping some. The data show over 100,000 clones, with around 80% seen just once and under 6% held by the top ten. In the case of this clone: What it recognizes is unknown.

Between the trimmed V and J ends, which lost 7 bases and 6 bases, there was a span of 12 bases. Germline-derived CDR1 and CDR2 are MNHEY and SVGAGI. The CDR3 loop spans 12 amino acids. This receptor was identified in a man younger than 40 in good health and CMV-seronegative. The specimen was PBMCs. The chain is built from TRBV6-5 and TRBJ1-2, with a weak D call TRBD1 (6 bases). CDR3: CASTHSGDGYTF. The CDR3 coding sequence is TGTGCCAGCACCCACTCAGGGGATGGCTACACCTTC.